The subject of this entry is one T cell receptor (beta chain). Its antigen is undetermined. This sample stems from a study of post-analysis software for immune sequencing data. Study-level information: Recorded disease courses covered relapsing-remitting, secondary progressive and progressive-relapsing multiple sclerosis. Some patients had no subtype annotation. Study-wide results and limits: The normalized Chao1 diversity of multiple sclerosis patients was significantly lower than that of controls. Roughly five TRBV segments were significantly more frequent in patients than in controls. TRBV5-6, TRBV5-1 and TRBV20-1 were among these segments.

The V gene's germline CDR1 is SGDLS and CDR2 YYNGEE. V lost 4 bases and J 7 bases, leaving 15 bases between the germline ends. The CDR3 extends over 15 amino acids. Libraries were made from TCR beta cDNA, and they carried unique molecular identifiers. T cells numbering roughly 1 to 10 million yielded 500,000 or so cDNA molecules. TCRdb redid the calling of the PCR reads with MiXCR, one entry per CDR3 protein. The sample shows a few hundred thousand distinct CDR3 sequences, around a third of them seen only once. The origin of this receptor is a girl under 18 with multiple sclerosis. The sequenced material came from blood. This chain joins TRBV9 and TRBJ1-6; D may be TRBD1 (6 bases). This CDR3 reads CASSSTGRGNSPLHF. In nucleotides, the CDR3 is TGTGCCAGCAGCTCCACGGGCAGGGGCAATTCACCCCTCCACTTT.